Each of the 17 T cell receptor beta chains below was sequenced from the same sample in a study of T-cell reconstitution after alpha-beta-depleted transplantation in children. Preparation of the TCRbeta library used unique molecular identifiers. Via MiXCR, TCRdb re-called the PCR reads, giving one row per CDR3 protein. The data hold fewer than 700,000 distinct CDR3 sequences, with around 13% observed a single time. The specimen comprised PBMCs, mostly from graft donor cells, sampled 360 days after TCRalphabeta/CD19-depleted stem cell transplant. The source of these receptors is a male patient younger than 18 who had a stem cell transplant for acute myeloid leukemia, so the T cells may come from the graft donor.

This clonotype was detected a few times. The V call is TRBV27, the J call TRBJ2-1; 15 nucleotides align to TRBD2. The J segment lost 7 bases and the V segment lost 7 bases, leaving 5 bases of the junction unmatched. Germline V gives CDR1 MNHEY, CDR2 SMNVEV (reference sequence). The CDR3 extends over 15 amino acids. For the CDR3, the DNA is TGTGCCAGCACGCCAGGGACTAGCGGGAGGAATGAGCAGTTCTTC. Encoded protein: CASTPGTSGRNEQFF.

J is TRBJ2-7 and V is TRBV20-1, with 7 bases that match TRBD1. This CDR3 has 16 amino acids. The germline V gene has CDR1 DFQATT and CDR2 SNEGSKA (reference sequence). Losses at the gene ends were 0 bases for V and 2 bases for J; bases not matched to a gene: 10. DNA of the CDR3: TGCAGTGCTAGAGACCCGACGCCGGGACAGACCTACGAGCAGTACTTC. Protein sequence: CSARDPTPGQTYEQYF.

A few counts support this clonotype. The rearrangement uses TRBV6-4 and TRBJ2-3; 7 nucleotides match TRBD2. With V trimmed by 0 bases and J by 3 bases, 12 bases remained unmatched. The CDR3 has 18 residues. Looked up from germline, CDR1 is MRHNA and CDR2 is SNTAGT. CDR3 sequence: CASSDSTLAEELTDTQYF. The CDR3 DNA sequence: TGTGCCAGCAGTGACTCGACTCTAGCGGAAGAGCTTACAGATACGCAGTATTTT.

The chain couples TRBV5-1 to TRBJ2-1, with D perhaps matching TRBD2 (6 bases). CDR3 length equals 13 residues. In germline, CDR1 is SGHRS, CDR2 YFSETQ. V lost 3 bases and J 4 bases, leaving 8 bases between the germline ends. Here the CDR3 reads CASSWEAYNEQFF. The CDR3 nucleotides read TGCGCCAGCAGCTGGGAGGCTTACAATGAGCAGTTCTTC. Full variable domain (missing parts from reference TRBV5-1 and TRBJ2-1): KAGVTQTPRYLIKTRGQQVTLSCSPISGHRSVSWYQQTPGQGLQFLFEYFSETQRNKGNFPGRFSGRQFSNSRSEMNVSTLELGDSALYLCASSWEAYNEQFFGPGTRLTVL.

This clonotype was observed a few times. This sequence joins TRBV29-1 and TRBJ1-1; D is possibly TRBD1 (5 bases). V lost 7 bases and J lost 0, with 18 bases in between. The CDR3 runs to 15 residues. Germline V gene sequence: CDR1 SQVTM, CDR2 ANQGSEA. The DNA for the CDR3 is TGCAGCGCACCTGCGTTGGGACTACTGAACACTGAAGCTTTCTTT. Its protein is CSAPALGLLNTEAFF.

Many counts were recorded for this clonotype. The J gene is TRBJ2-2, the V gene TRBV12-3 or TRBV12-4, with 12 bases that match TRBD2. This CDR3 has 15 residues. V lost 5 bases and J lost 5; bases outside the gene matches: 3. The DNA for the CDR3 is TGTGCCAGCAGTGTCCTAGCGGGAGGGACCGGGGAGCTGTTTTTT. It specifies CASSVLAGGTGELFF.

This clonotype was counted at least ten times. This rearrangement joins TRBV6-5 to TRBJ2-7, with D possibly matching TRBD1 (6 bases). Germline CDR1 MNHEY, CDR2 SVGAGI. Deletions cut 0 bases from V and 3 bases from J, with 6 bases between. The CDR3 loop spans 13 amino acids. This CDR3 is CASSYSTGYEQYF. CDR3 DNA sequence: TGTGCCAGCAGTTACTCGACAGGCTACGAGCAGTACTTC.

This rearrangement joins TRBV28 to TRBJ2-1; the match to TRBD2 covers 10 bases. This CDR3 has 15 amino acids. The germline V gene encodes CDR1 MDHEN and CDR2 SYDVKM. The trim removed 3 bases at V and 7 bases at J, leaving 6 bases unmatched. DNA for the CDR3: TGTGCCAGCAGTTTTAGCGGGAGGCCGGGGAATGAGCAGTTCTTC. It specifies CASSFSGRPGNEQFF.

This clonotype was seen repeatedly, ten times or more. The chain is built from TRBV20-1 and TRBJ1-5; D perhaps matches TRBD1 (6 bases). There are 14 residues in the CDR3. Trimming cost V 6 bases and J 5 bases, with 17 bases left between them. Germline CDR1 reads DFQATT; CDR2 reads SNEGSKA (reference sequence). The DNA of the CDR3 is TGCAGTGCCCGGCCTAGGGGGAAAGATCAGCCCCAGCATTTT. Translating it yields CSARPRGKDQPQHF.

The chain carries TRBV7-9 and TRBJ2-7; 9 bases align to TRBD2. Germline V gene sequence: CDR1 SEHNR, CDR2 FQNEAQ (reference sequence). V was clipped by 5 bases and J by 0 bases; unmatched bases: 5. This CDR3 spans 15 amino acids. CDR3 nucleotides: TGTGCCAGCAGCAAAGAGACTAGCGGCTCCTACGAGCAGTACTTC. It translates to CASSKETSGSYEQYF.

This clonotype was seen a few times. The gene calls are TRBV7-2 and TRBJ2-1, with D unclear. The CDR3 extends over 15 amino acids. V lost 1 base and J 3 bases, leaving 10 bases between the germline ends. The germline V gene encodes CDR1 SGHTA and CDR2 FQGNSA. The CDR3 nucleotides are TGTGCCAGCAGCTTAGTCTCTTTGGTCTACAATGAGCAGTTCTTC. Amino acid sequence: CASSLVSLVYNEQFF.

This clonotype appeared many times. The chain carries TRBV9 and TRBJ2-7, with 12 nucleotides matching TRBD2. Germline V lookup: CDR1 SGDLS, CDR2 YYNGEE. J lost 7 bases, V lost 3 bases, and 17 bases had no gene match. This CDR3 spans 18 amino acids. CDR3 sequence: CASSESYLLAGGPGEQYF. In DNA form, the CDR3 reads TGTGCCAGCAGCGAGTCCTACCTCCTAGCGGGAGGGCCGGGGGAGCAGTACTTC.

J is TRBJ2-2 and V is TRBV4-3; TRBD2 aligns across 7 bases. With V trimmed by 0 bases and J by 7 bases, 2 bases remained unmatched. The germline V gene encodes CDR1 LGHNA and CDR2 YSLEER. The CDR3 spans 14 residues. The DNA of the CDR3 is TGCGCCAGCAGCCAAGATACGGGGGGCGGGGAGCTGTTTTTT. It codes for CASSQDTGGGELFF.

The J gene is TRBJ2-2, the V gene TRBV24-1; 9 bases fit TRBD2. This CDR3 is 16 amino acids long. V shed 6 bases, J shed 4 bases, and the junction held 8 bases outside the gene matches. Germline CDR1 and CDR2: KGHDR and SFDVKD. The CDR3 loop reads CATSLRLAGTTGELFF. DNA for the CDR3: TGTGCCACCAGTCTGCGTCTAGCGGGAACCACCGGGGAGCTGTTTTTT.

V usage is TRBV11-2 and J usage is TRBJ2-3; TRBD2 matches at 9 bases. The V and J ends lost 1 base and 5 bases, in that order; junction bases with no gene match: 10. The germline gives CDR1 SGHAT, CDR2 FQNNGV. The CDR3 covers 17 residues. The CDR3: CASSLVIAGGPRDTQYF. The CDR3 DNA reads TGTGCCAGCAGCTTAGTAATCGCGGGAGGGCCTAGAGATACGCAGTATTTT.

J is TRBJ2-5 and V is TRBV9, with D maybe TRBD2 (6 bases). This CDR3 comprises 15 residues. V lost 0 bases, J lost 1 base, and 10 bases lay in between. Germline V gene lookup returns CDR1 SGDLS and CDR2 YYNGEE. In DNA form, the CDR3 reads TGTGCCAGCAGCGTAGCGGGAGTCATCCAAGAGACCCAGTACTTC. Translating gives CASSVAGVIQETQYF.

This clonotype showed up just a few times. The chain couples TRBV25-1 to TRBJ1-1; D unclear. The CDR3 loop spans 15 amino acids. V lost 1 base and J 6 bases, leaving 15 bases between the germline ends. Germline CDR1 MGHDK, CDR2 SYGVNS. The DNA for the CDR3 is TGTGCCAGCAGTGAATCGGTAGGGAACGGGGCTGAAGCTTTCTTT. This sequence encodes CASSESVGNGAEAFF.